A single sample gave rise to the 29 T cell receptor beta chains below, sequenced in a study of blood T cell repertoires in COVID-19. Data came from immunoSEQ multiplex PCR; TCRdb stores just in-frame clones and leaves some out. The repertoire holds 650,000 to 800,000 clones, with 85% to 90% as singletons. The sample consisted of peripheral blood. These receptor sequences come from a woman between 18 and 29 years old with acute or convalescent COVID-19.

The V and J genes are TRBV7-9 and TRBJ1-2, with D perhaps matching TRBD1 (6 bases). Germline V gene lookup returns CDR1 SEHNR and CDR2 FQNEAQ (reference sequence). Trimming left V 5 bases short and J 0 bases short, with 16 bases between. This CDR3 has 16 amino acids. CDR3 coding DNA: TGTGCCAGCAGCCTGGCAGGGGACCTAGCTAACTATGGCTACACCTTC. As protein: CASSLAGDLANYGYTF.

The rearrangement uses TRBV7-2 and TRBJ2-7, with D possibly matching TRBD1 (6 bases). Trimming took 4 bases from V and 3 from J, leaving 10 bases between them. There are 13 residues in the CDR3. Germline loops: CDR1 SGHTA, CDR2 FQGNSA. The CDR3, as DNA: TGTGCCAGCAGCTACGACAGGAGCTACGAGCAGTACTTC. Its protein is CASSYDRSYEQYF.

This clone was recorded a few times. CDR3 sequence reads: CASSLRQGPFETQYF. DNA for the CDR3: TGTGCCAGCAGCTTGCGACAGGGACCGTTTGAGACCCAGTACTTC. This rearrangement joins TRBV11-2 to TRBJ2-5; the match to TRBD1 covers 7 bases. The CDR3 runs to 15 residues. Germline assignment: CDR1 SGHAT and CDR2 FQNNGV. Losses at the gene ends were 3 bases for V and 5 bases for J; bases not matched to a gene: 9.

This clone was seen a single time. Other DNA sequences within the sample encode an identical CDR3. The gene calls are TRBV4-3 and TRBJ1-5; D unclear. Trimming left V 0 bases short and J 6 bases short, with 6 bases between. The CDR3 is 13 amino acids. The V gene's germline CDR1 is LGHNA and CDR2 YSLEER. This CDR3 reads CASSQDRVQPQHF. As DNA, the CDR3 is TGCGCCAGCAGCCAAGATCGGGTTCAGCCCCAGCATTTT.

The rearrangement joins TRBV10-3 to TRBJ2-5, with a weak D call TRBD1 (6 bases). This CDR3 comprises 13 residues. The V and J ends lost 7 bases and 2 bases respectively, with 11 bases between them. The germline V gene encodes CDR1 ENHRY and CDR2 SYGVKD. DNA for the CDR3: TGTGCCATCACCCGTGGACAGCAAGAGACCCAGTACTTC. It specifies CAITRGQQETQYF.

This chain joins TRBV6-5 and TRBJ1-2, with TRBD1 identical over 10 bases. Trimming at V came to 5 bases and at J to 3 bases, leaving 6 bases not matched to a gene. The germline V gene has CDR1 MNHEY and CDR2 SVGAGI. This CDR3 has 15 residues. CDR3 in DNA: TGTGCCAGCAGTCTTGAGGGGACAGGGGACTATGGCTACACCTTC. Translating gives CASSLEGTGDYGYTF.

This chain joins TRBV6-1 and TRBJ2-2, with D unresolved. The germline CDR1 and CDR2 sequences are MNHNS and SASEGT. This CDR3 spans 13 amino acids. The V end lost 3 bases, the J end lost 0 bases, and 2 bases lay between the germline ends. CDR3 amino acids: CASSDTNTGELFF. Written as DNA, the CDR3 is TGTGCCAGCAGTGACACGAACACCGGGGAGCTGTTTTTT.

This clone was observed a handful of times. The rearrangement joins TRBV27 to TRBJ1-2; D remains unclear. This CDR3 comprises 14 residues. V was clipped by 2 bases and J by 4 bases, with 11 bases between them. Germline loops: CDR1 MNHEY, CDR2 SMNVEV (reference sequence). The CDR3 nucleotides read TGTGCCAGCAGTTTAGGTGGCCAGCGCTATGGCTACACCTTC. Amino acids: CASSLGGQRYGYTF.

The CDR3, as DNA: TGTGCCAGCAAAGACATCCTGAACACTGAAGCTTTCTTT. Its translation is CASKDILNTEAFF. V usage is TRBV5-6 and J usage is TRBJ1-1; D is unresolved. V was cut by 6 bases and J by 0 bases, with 9 bases left in between. The CDR3 loop spans 13 amino acids. Germline V CDR1 and CDR2: SGHDT, YYEEEE.

The chain carries TRBV5-1 and TRBJ2-2, with 10 bases fitting TRBD2. V gave up 2 bases and J gave up 1 base; unmatched junction bases: 2. The CDR3 spans 16 residues. The germline V gene encodes CDR1 SGHRS and CDR2 YFSETQ. The CDR3 spells CASSFLAGGNTGELFF. The DNA for the CDR3 is TGCGCCAGCAGCTTTTTAGCGGGGGGGAACACCGGGGAGCTGTTTTTT. The full variable domain, its missing parts supplied by reference TRBV5-1 and TRBJ2-2, is KAGVTQTPRYLIKTRGQQVTLSCSPISGHRSVSWYQQTPGQGLQFLFEYFSETQRNKGNFPGRFSGRQFSNSRSEMNVSTLELGDSALYLCASSFLAGGNTGELFFGEGSRLTVL.

Here the CDR3 reads CASSPGTLEKLFF. The CDR3 nucleotides read TGTGCCAGCAGTCCCGGTACCCTCGAAAAACTGTTTTTT. This chain joins TRBV5-5 and TRBJ1-4; no firm D call. The CDR3 consists of 13 residues. CDR1 SGHKS and CDR2 YYEKEE come from the germline V gene (reference sequence). Trimming took 5 bases from V and 8 from J, leaving 13 bases between them. The full variable domain, in which reference TRBV5-5 and TRBJ1-4 provide the parts outside the CDR3, is DAGVTQSPTHLIKTRGQQVTLRCSPISGHKSVSWYQQVLGQGPQFIFQYYEKEERGRGNFPDRFSARQFPNYSSELNVNALLLGDSALYLCASSPGTLEKLFFGSGTQLSVL.

This chain joins TRBV2 and TRBJ1-2, with a tentative D call TRBD1 (5 bases). Between the trimmed V and J ends, which lost 5 bases and 5 bases, there was a span of 15 bases. The CDR3 is 14 amino acids. Germline V gene data show CDR1 as SNHLY and CDR2 as FYNNEI. The CDR3 nucleotides are TGTGCCAGCAGTTGGCGGGGCTTAAGTTATGGCTACACCTTC. Its protein product is CASSWRGLSYGYTF.

This sequence joins TRBV7-2 and TRBJ1-5, with D hard to call. The CDR3 is made up of 12 amino acids. Trimming took off 5 bases at V and 4 bases at J, with 6 bases between the two ends. Germline values: CDR1 SGHTA, CDR2 FQGNSA. CDR3 residues: CASSLYNQPQHF. The CDR3 nucleotides are TGTGCCAGCAGCCTATATAATCAGCCCCAGCATTTT.

V usage is TRBV5-1 and J usage is TRBJ2-3, with 11 bases lining up with TRBD2. This CDR3 spans 16 amino acids. Unmatched junction bases numbered 8, after V lost 4 bases and J lost 4 bases. Germline CDR1 and CDR2: SGHRS and YFSETQ. The DNA of the CDR3 is TGCGCCAGCAGCCTCCGACTAGCGGGACGGCCAGATACGCAGTATTTT. Translation: CASSLRLAGRPDTQYF.

This chain joins TRBV30 and TRBJ1-3; TRBD1 matches 8 bases. V lost 2 bases, J lost 5 bases, and 11 bases stayed unmatched. The germline V gene has CDR1 GTSNPN and CDR2 SVGIG (reference sequence). This CDR3 spans 16 amino acids. CDR3: CAWSPPGQGPRNTIYF. In DNA, the CDR3 is TGTGCCTGGAGTCCCCCCGGACAGGGCCCACGAAACACCATATATTTT.

About this clone itself: At the DNA level, this CDR3 is encoded by other sequences in the same sample as well. V gene TRBV29-1 combines with J gene TRBJ1-1; 9 positions match TRBD1. From germline, CDR1 is SQVTM and CDR2 ANQGSEA. The CDR3 is made up of 12 amino acids. The V segment lost 5 bases and the J segment 4 bases; nucleotides outside the gene matches: 2. The CDR3 DNA is TGCAGCGTTCCGACAGGGGGCACTGAAGCTTTCTTT. It translates to CSVPTGGTEAFF.

The chain uses TRBV6-6 and TRBJ1-1; no reliable D call. Germline V gives CDR1 MNHNY, CDR2 SVGAGI (reference sequence). V was pared by 0 bases and J by 1 base, with 12 bases between. The CDR3 loop spans 16 amino acids. Here the CDR3 reads CASSYSGSRQNTEAFF. CDR3 DNA: TGTGCCAGCAGTTACTCGGGCAGCAGACAGAACACTGAAGCTTTCTTT.

The chain joins TRBV7-9 to TRBJ2-6; 9 bases line up with TRBD1. This CDR3 comprises 19 residues. The trim removed 5 bases at V and 1 base at J, leaving 12 bases unmatched. Germline-derived CDR1 and CDR2 are SEHNR and FQNEAQ (reference sequence). The CDR3 nucleotides read TGTGCCAGCAGCCTAGGTAGGGGGACAGGGATATCTGGGGCCAACGTCCTGACTTTC. Protein product: CASSLGRGTGISGANVLTF.

Turning to this clone: A much larger clonotype is one base distant, so this may be a read error. The CDR3 sequence: CASRQGYEQYF. DNA of the CDR3: TGTGCCAGCAGACAGGGATACGAGCAGTACTTC. This chain links TRBV6-5 with TRBJ2-7; perhaps TRBD1 as D (6 bases). V was trimmed by 6 bases and J by 4 bases, leaving 7 bases between them. Germline CDR1 is MNHEY and CDR2 is SVGAGI. The CDR3 covers 11 residues.

The chain recombines TRBV11-2 with TRBJ1-1, with TRBD1 as a possible D gene (5 bases). Germline V gives CDR1 SGHAT, CDR2 FQNNGV. The CDR3 is 16 amino acids. Trimming took off 3 bases at V and 0 bases at J, with 14 bases between the two ends. CDR3 coding DNA: TGTGCCAGCAGCTTTAGGGTTGCCAGGGTGAACACTGAAGCTTTCTTT. Its protein product is CASSFRVARVNTEAFF.

The rearrangement links TRBV12-3 or TRBV12-4 to TRBJ2-7; the D gene is possibly TRBD2 (6 bases). CDR3 length: 13 amino acids. Trimming took off 6 bases at V and 3 bases at J, with 12 bases between the two ends. The DNA of the CDR3 is TGTGCCAGCAGGGGACTTTTGGTCTACGAGCAGTACTTC. This codes for CASRGLLVYEQYF.

The CDR3 spells CASSLGTPDRLGNRIYF. In DNA, the CDR3 is TGCGCCAGCAGCTTGGGGACACCTGACAGGTTGGGAAACCGCATATATTTT. This sequence joins TRBV5-1 and TRBJ1-3; D may be TRBD1 (6 bases). Per germline, CDR1 SGHRS and CDR2 YFSETQ. Trimming left V 0 bases short and J 12 bases short, with 25 bases between. The CDR3 runs 17 residues.

The V gene is TRBV30, the J gene TRBJ2-2; D is unclear. CDR1 is GTSNPN, CDR2 SVGIG, per germline (reference sequence). The V and J ends lost 0 bases and 1 base respectively, with 15 bases between them. The CDR3 extends over 17 amino acids. For the CDR3, the DNA is TGTGCCTGGAGTGTAACTCGACAAATTGGGAACACCGGGGAGCTGTTTTTT. Protein sequence: CAWSVTRQIGNTGELFF.

There are a few counts of this clone. The chain recombines TRBV25-1 with TRBJ2-7, with a tentative D call TRBD1 (6 bases). CDR3 size: 14 residues. The germline V gene encodes CDR1 MGHDK and CDR2 SYGVNS. The germline V and J ends were trimmed by 1 base and 6 bases, with 13 bases remaining between them. CDR3 sequence (DNA): TGTGCCAGCAGTGAATGGGGCTCAGGGGTCGAGCAGTACTTC. Translated: CASSEWGSGVEQYF.

This chain links TRBV3-1 (or the pseudogene TRBV3-2) with TRBJ1-2; TRBD1 matches at 10 bases. Germline assignment: CDR1 LGHDT and CDR2 YNNKEL (reference sequence). Germline trimming cut 0 bases from V and 4 bases from J; bases unmatched to any gene: 2. The CDR3 spans 15 residues. The CDR3 is CASSQDRTGGYGYTF. CDR3 nucleotides: TGTGCCAGCAGCCAAGATAGGACAGGGGGCTATGGCTACACCTTC.

The chain couples TRBV12-5 to TRBJ2-7; the match to TRBD1 covers 8 bases. Germline CDR1 reads LGHNT; CDR2 reads FRNRAP. The CDR3 has 14 residues. J lost 6 bases, V lost 5 bases, and 9 bases had no gene match. Here the CDR3 reads CASGPIQGAGEQYF. The CDR3 nucleotides are TGTGCTAGTGGTCCAATCCAGGGGGCAGGCGAGCAGTACTTC.

The V call is TRBV5-1, the J call TRBJ1-2; TRBD1 is a possible D gene (5 bases). Between the trimmed V and J ends, which lost 3 bases and 4 bases, there was a span of 10 bases. The germline CDR1 and CDR2 sequences are SGHRS and YFSETQ. This CDR3 has 13 residues. CDR3 sequence reads: CASSYQGIYGYTF. CDR3 bases: TGCGCCAGCAGCTACCAGGGAATCTATGGCTACACCTTC.

This clone was seen a few times. The chain has TRBV4-2 and TRBJ1-1; weak D call: TRBD1 (6 bases). Trimming took 0 bases from V and 3 from J, leaving 11 bases between them. Germline V CDR1 and CDR2: LGHNA, YNFKEQ. This CDR3 is built from 15 residues. The CDR3 loop is CASSQDGGGYTEAFF. CDR3 sequence (DNA): TGTGCCAGCAGCCAAGACGGCGGGGGCTACACTGAAGCTTTCTTT.

CDR3 sequence reads: CASSLWEGQGYTEAFF. CDR3 bases: TGTGCCAGCAGCTTATGGGAGGGACAGGGTTATACTGAAGCTTTCTTT. The chain recombines TRBV7-6 with TRBJ1-1; 9 nucleotides agree with TRBD1. CDR3 size: 16 residues. Looked up from germline, CDR1 is SGHVS and CDR2 is FNYEAQ. Germline trimming cut 2 bases from V and 5 bases from J; bases unmatched to any gene: 9.